The rows below give T cell receptor beta chains drawn from one sample of a study of blood T cell repertoires in COVID-19. Profiled with immunoSEQ multiplex PCR; TCRdb holds only in-frame clones, not every one. Among some 52,000 clones listed, about nine tenths were seen once. Specimen: peripheral blood. These receptors were obtained from a human donor in a cohort sampled during active COVID-19. Both conserved end residues are part of each CDR3. The order of the fields is D gene, V gene, clone size, J gene, CDR3 protein, CDR3 DNA. D genes are given only for firm matches. Not all rows give a size; the values are once, few, many and, for expanded clones, a class.

>TRBD2|TRBV9|.|TRBJ2-1
CASSVEGSVAGGPGNEQFF
TGTGCCAGCAGCGTAGAGGGGAGTGTAGCGGGAGGGCCGGGGAATGAGCAGTTCTTC
>.|TRBV12-3/TRBV12-4|.|TRBJ1-1
CASSLLTDPEAFF
TGTGCCAGCAGTTTGCTGACAGACCCTGAAGCTTTCTTT
>.|TRBV2|few|TRBJ2-5
CASTGETQYF
TGTGCCAGCACGGGAGAGACCCAGTACTTC
>.|TRBV2|.|TRBJ2-5
CASRKDRFETQYF
TGTGCCAGCAGGAAAGACAGGTTCGAGACCCAGTACTTC
>.|TRBV6-1|.|TRBJ1-6
CASSEDFGDSWSPLHF
TGTGCCAGCAGTGAAGATTTTGGGGACTCGTGGTCACCCCTCCACTTT
>.|TRBV30|.|TRBJ1-2
CAWSVQGSRYTF
TGTGCCTGGAGTGTACAGGGATCCCGCTACACCTTC
>.|TRBV18|.|TRBJ2-3
CASSPLNTDTQYF
TGTGCCAGCTCACCACTAAACACAGATACGCAGTATTTT
>.|TRBV7-6|.|TRBJ2-1
CASSHKVPRQVTYNEQFF
TGTGCCAGCAGCCATAAGGTCCCGCGACAGGTAACCTACAATGAGCAGTTCTTC
>TRBD2|TRBV5-1|.|TRBJ2-7
CASSLGDGSGGWSSYEQYF
TGCGCCAGCAGCTTGGGAGATGGTAGCGGGGGCTGGAGCTCCTACGAGCAGTACTTC
>TRBD1|TRBV11-3|.|TRBJ2-2
CASSFDRGSSGELFF
TGTGCCAGCAGCTTTGACAGGGGTAGTTCCGGGGAGCTGTTTTTT
>TRBD2|TRBV27|.|TRBJ2-1
CASGLAGAISYNEQFF
TGTGCCAGCGGTCTAGCGGGAGCGATCTCCTACAATGAGCAGTTCTTC
>.|TRBV9|.|TRBJ2-1
CASSVASDKLYNEQFF
TGTGCCAGCAGCGTAGCTAGCGATAAACTCTACAATGAGCAGTTCTTC
>.|TRBV6-2/TRBV6-3|.|TRBJ2-7
CASSYSPGHYEQYF
TGTGCCAGCAGTTACAGTCCAGGGCACTACGAGCAGTACTTC
>TRBD1|TRBV7-9|.|TRBJ1-1
CASSLAQGAAKNEAFF
TGTGCCAGCAGCTTAGCGCAGGGGGCGGCCAAAAATGAAGCTTTCTTT
>.|TRBV6-5|.|TRBJ2-3
CASSPPGTDTQYF
TGTGCCAGCAGCCCCCCCGGCACAGATACGCAGTATTTT
>.|TRBV11-2|.|TRBJ2-5
CASSPRVLLAKETQYF
TGTGCCAGCAGCCCCCGGGTCCTTCTTGCGAAGGAGACCCAGTACTTC
>TRBD2|TRBV4-1|.|TRBJ2-2
CASSQVPGLANTGELFF
TGCGCCAGCAGCCAGGTCCCGGGACTAGCGAACACCGGGGAGCTGTTTTTT
>.|TRBV5-1|.|TRBJ1-2
CASSTEGLIDGYTF
TGCGCCAGCAGCACGGAGGGACTTATAGATGGCTACACCTTC
>TRBD1|TRBV7-8|.|TRBJ1-2
CASSLSGTGIGYGYTF
TGTGCCAGCAGCTTATCCGGGACAGGGATAGGCTATGGCTACACCTTC
>.|TRBV5-5|.|TRBJ1-5
CASSQSGGQTSNQPQHF
TGTGCCAGCAGTCAAAGCGGTGGGCAGACTAGCAATCAGCCCCAGCATTTT
>.|TRBV7-9|.|TRBJ1-6
CASSLTAGARDSPLHF
TGTGCCAGCAGCTTGACCGCGGGGGCTAGGGATTCACCCCTCCACTTT
>TRBD1|TRBV28|.|TRBJ2-7
CASSSGQVLLYYEQYF
TGTGCCAGCAGCTCCGGACAGGTCCTCCTCTACTACGAGCAGTACTTC
>TRBD1|TRBV6-1|.|TRBJ1-2
CASSERTGDGYTF
TGTGCCAGCAGTGAACGGACAGGGGATGGCTACACCTTC
>.|TRBV9|once|TRBJ2-7
CASSVGELYEQYF
TGTGCCAGCAGCGTAGGAGAGCTATACGAGCAGTACTTC
>TRBD2|TRBV28|.|TRBJ2-2
CASSLWKWPSGRGGELFF
TGTGCCAGCAGTTTATGGAAATGGCCTAGCGGGAGAGGCGGGGAGCTGTTTTTT
>.|TRBV5-1|.|TRBJ1-1
CASSLAGNTEAFF
TGCGCCAGCAGCTTGGCAGGTAACACTGAAGCTTTCTTT
>TRBD1|TRBV7-2|once|TRBJ2-7
CASSFRQGNEQYF
TGTGCCAGCAGCTTCCGACAGGGAAACGAGCAGTACTTC
>TRBD2|TRBV27|.|TRBJ2-3
CASQTSGGAGWTDTQYF
TGTGCCAGCCAAACTAGCGGGGGGGCCGGGTGGACAGATACGCAGTATTTT
>.|TRBV5-4|.|TRBJ2-3
CASYRGSSTDTQYF
TGTGCCAGCTACCGGGGTTCTAGCACAGATACGCAGTATTTT
>.|TRBV3-1/TRBV3-2|.|TRBJ2-3
CASSQGPGGDTQYF
TGTGCCAGCAGCCAAGGGCCAGGAGGGGATACGCAGTATTTT
>.|TRBV3-1/TRBV3-2|.|TRBJ2-7
CASSQEWHEQYF
TGTGCCAGCAGCCAAGAGTGGCACGAGCAGTACTTC
>TRBD1|TRBV3-1/TRBV3-2|.|TRBJ1-2
CASSQDRTGGYTF
TGTGCCAGCAGCCAAGACCGGACAGGGGGCTACACCTTC
>TRBD1|TRBV24-1|.|TRBJ2-1
CATSDARTGSWNEQFF
TGTGCCACCAGTGATGCCCGGACAGGGAGTTGGAATGAGCAGTTCTTC
>.|TRBV13|.|TRBJ2-3
CASSLEDTQYF
TGTGCCAGCAGCTTGGAGGATACGCAGTATTTT
>TRBD1|TRBV29-1|.|TRBJ2-5
CSVVGQGIGETQYF
TGCAGCGTTGTAGGACAGGGAATCGGGGAGACCCAGTACTTC
>.|TRBV20-1|.|TRBJ1-2
CSASPGHVNYGYTF
TGCAGTGCTAGTCCGGGACACGTTAACTATGGCTACACCTTC
>TRBD1|TRBV6-6|once|TRBJ1-2
CASQGARDYGYTF
TGTGCCAGCCAGGGGGCGCGGGACTATGGCTACACCTTC
>TRBD1|TRBV6-6|.|TRBJ1-2
CASSYSGGDGYTF
TGTGCCAGCAGTTACTCAGGGGGCGATGGCTACACCTTC
>.|TRBV5-1|.|TRBJ1-1
CASSLGVTNTEAFF
TGCGCCAGCAGCTTAGGGGTTACGAACACTGAAGCTTTCTTT
>.|TRBV19|few|TRBJ2-5
CASRGPSDQETQYF
TGTGCCAGCAGAGGGCCTAGCGACCAAGAGACCCAGTACTTC
>TRBD2|TRBV2|.|TRBJ2-3
CASRRSGTTDTQYF
TGTGCCAGCAGACGCAGCGGGACCACAGATACGCAGTATTTT
>.|TRBV7-9|few|TRBJ1-2
CASSSDSNYGYTF
TGTGCCAGCAGCTCGGACAGTAACTATGGCTACACCTTC
>TRBD2|TRBV9|.|TRBJ2-3
CASSVRGGLAGEDTQYF
TGTGCCAGCAGCGTCCGAGGGGGACTAGCGGGAGAGGATACGCAGTATTTT
>TRBD1|TRBV5-1|once|TRBJ1-4
CASSWGTGGREKLFF
TGCGCCAGCAGCTGGGGGACAGGCGGTCGGGAAAAACTGTTTTTT
>TRBD2|TRBV5-5|.|TRBJ2-7
CASSRPPRLAEQYF
TGTGCCAGCAGTCGCCCCCCGCGACTAGCTGAGCAGTACTTC
>.|TRBV11-3|.|TRBJ2-2
CASSSGSNTGELFF
TGTGCCAGCAGCTCAGGGTCGAACACCGGGGAGCTGTTTTTT
>TRBD1|TRBV30|.|TRBJ1-4
CALLTGAEEKLFF
TGTGCCCTCCTAACAGGGGCAGAGGAAAAACTGTTTTTT
>.|TRBV28|.|TRBJ1-2
CASSLRQGNYGYTF
TGTGCCAGCAGTTTGCGCCAGGGGAACTATGGCTACACCTTC
>.|TRBV6-5|once|TRBJ2-2
CASSSRGPNTGELFF
TGTGCCAGCAGTTCTCGCGGGCCCAACACCGGGGAGCTGTTTTTT
>.|TRBV30|.|TRBJ2-3
CAGEVGSDTQYF
TGTGCCGGAGAAGTGGGTTCAGATACGCAGTATTTT